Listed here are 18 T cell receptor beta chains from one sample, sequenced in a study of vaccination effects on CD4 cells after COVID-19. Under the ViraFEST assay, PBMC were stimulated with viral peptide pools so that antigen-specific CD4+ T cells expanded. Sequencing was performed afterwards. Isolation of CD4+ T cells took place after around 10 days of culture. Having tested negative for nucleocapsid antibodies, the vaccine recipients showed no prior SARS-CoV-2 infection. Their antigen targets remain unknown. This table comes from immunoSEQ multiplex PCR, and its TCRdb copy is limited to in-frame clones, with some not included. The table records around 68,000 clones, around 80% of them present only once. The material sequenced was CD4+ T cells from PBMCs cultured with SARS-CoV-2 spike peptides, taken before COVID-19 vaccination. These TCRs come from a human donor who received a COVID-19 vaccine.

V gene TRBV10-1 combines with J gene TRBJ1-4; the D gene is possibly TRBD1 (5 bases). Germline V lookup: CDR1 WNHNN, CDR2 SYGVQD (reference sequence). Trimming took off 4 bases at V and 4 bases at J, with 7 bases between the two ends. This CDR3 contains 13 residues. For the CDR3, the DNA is TGCGCCAGCAGTGGGGGACTTAATGAAAAACTGTTTTTT. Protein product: CASSGGLNEKLFF.

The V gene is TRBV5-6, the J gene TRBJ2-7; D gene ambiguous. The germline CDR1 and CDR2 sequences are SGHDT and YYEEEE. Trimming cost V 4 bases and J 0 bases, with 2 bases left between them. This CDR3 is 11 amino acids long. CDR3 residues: CASSTSYEQYV. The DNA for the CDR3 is TGTGCCAGCAGCACCTCCTACGAGCAGTACGTC.

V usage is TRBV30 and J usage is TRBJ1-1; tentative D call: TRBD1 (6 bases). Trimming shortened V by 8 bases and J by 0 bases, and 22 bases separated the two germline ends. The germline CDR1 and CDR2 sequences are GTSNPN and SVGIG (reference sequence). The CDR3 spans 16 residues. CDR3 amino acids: CAIRPYRALVNTEAFF. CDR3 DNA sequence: TGTGCCATTAGGCCATACAGGGCCCTTGTGAACACTGAAGCTTTCTTT.

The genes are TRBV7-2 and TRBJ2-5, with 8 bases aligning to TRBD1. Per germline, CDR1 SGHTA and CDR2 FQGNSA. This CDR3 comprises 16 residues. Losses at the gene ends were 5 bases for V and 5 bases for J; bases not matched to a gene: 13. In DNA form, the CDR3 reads TGTGCCAGCAGCCCCCGGGGACAGGACTCAAGGGAGACCCAGTACTTC. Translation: CASSPRGQDSRETQYF. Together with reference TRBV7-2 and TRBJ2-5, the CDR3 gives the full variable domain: GAGVSQSPSNKVTEKGKDVELRCDPISGHTALYWYRQSLGQGLEFLIYFQGNSAPDKSGLPSDRFSAERTGGSVSTLTIQRTQQEDSAVYLCASSPRGQDSRETQYFGPGTRLLVL.

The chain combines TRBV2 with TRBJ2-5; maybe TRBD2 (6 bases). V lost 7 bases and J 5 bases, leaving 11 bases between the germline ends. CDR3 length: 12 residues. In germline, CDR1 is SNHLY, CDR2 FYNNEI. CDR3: CASKAGRETQYF. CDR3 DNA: TGTGCCAGCAAGGCGGGACGGGAGACCCAGTACTTC.

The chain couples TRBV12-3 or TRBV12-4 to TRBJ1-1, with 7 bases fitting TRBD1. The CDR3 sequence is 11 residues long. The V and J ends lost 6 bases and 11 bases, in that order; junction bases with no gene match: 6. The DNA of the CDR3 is TGTGCCAGCAGCTTACAGGGGTTGGCTTTCTTT. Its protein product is CASSLQGLAFF.

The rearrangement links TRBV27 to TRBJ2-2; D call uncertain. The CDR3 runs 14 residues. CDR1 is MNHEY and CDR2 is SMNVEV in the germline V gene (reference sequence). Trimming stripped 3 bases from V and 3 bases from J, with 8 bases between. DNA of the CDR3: TGTGCCAGCAGTTTCGACCTTCACACCGGGGAGCTGTTTTTT. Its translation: CASSFDLHTGELFF.

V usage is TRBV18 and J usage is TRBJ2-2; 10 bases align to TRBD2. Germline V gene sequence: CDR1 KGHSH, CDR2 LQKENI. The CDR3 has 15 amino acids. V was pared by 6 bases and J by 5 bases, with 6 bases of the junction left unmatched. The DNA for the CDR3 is TGTGCCAGCTCGCCTACTAGCGGGGTGACCGGGGAGCTGTTTTTT. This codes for CASSPTSGVTGELFF.

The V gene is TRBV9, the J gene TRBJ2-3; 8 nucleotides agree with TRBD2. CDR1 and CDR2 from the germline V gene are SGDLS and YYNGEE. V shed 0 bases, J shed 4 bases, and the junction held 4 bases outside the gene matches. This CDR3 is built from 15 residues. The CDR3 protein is CASSVVAGWADTQYF. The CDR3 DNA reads TGTGCCAGCAGCGTAGTAGCGGGGTGGGCAGATACGCAGTATTTT.

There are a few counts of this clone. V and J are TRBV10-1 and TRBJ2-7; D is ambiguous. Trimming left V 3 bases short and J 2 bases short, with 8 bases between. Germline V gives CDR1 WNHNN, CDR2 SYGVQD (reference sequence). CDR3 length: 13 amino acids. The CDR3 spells CASSEELPYEQYV. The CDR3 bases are TGCGCCAGCAGTGAAGAACTTCCCTACGAGCAGTACGTC.

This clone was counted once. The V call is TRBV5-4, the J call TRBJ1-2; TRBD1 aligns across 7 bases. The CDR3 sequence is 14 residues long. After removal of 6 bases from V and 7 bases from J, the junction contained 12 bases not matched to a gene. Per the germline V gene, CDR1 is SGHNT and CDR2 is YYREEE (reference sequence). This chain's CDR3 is CASTLTTGVGGYTF. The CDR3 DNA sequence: TGTGCCAGCACCCTCACCACAGGGGTTGGTGGCTACACCTTC. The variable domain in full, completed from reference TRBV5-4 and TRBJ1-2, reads ETGVTQSPTHLIKTRGQQVTLRCSSQSGHNTVSWYQQALGQGPQFIFQYYREEENGRGNFPPRFSGLQFPNYSSELNVNALELDDSALYLCASTLTTGVGGYTFGSGTRLTVV.

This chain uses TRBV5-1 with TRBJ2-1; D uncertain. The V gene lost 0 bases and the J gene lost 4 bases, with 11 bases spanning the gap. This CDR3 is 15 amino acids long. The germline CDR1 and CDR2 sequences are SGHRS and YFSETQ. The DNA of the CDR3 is TGCGCCAGCAGCTTGGAGCAACCTCGGTACAATGAGCAGTTCTTC. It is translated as CASSLEQPRYNEQFF.

The chain's CDR3 is CASSYSGKSNYGYTF. The CDR3 coding sequence is TGTGCCAGCAGTTACTCGGGCAAATCTAACTATGGCTACACCTTC. The chain has TRBV6-5 and TRBJ1-2; D is undetermined. V lost 0 bases, J lost 0 bases, and 8 bases lay in between. The CDR3 is 15 amino acids. Germline lookup yields CDR1 MNHEY and CDR2 SVGAGI.

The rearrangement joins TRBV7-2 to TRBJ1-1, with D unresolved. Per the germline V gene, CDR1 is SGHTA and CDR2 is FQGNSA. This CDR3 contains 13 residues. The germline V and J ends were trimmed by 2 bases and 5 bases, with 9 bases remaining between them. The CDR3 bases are TGTGCCAGCAGCTTATTACGGGGTACTGAAGCTTTCTTT. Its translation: CASSLLRGTEAFF.

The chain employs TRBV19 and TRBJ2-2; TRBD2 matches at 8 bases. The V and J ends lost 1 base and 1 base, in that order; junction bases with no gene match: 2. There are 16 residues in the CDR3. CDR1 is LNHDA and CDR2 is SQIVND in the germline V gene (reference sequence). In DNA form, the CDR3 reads TGTGCCAGTAGTATAGGTGCGGGGGGGAACACCGGGGAGCTGTTTTTT. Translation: CASSIGAGGNTGELFF.

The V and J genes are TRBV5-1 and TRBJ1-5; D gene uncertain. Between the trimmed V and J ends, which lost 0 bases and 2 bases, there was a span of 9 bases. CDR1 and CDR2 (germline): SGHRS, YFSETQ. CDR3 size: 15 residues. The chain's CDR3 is CASSLGPQGNQPQHF. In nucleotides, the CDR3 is TGCGCCAGCAGCTTGGGCCCCCAGGGCAATCAGCCCCAGCATTTT. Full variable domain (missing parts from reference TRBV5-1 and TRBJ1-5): KAGVTQTPRYLIKTRGQQVTLSCSPISGHRSVSWYQQTPGQGLQFLFEYFSETQRNKGNFPGRFSGRQFSNSRSEMNVSTLELGDSALYLCASSLGPQGNQPQHFGDGTRLSIL.

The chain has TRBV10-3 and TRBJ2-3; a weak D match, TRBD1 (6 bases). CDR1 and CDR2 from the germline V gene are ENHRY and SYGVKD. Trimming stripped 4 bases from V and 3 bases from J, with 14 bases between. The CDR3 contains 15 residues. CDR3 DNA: TGTGCCATCAGTGCAGGGGCGATGCCGACAGATACGCAGTATTTT. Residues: CAISAGAMPTDTQYF.

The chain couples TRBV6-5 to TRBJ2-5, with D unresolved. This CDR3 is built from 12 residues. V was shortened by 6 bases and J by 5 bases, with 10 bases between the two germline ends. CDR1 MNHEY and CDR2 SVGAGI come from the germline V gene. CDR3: CASRTPPETQYF. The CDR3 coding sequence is TGTGCCAGCAGAACCCCTCCCGAGACCCAGTACTTC.